The next 12 T cell receptor beta chains were all read from a single sample in a study of vaccination and CD4 T cells after COVID-19. Regarding treatment: approximately nine-day PBMC culture with coronavirus spike peptide pools or control peptides (ViraFEST assay). For these receptors, no antigen is known. With the Oncomine TCR Beta short-read assay, DNA from cultured CD4+ T cells was sequenced. Each CDR3 protein gets one entry after TCRdb re-called the PCR reads with MiXCR. The table lists around 12,000 distinct CDR3 sequences, about 53% of them singletons, with roughly a tenth in the top ten. The material sequenced was CD4+ T cells from blood, cultured in vitro. These receptors were obtained from a human donor who had recovered from COVID-19.

This clonotype has a handful of counts. The chain employs TRBV6-4 and TRBJ1-5; D might be TRBD1 (6 bases). The CDR3 length is 14 residues. Germline loops: CDR1 MRHNA, CDR2 SNTAGT. The V and J ends lost 5 bases and 2 bases respectively, with 10 bases between them. The CDR3 nucleotides are TGTGCCAGCAGTCCCCGACAGGGCAATCAGCCCCAGCATTTT. This encodes CASSPRQGNQPQHF.

This clonotype counts as medium-sized (0.01 to 0.1%). The rearrangement joins TRBV4-3 to TRBJ2-3, with unresolved D. The germline V gene has CDR1 LGHNA and CDR2 YSLEER. CDR3 length equals 16 residues. Between the trimmed V and J ends, which lost 0 bases and 2 bases, there was a span of 12 bases. The CDR3 sequence: CASSQDRRRTTDTQYF. CDR3 DNA: TGCGCCAGCAGCCAAGATCGAAGGAGAACCACAGATACGCAGTATTTT.

This chain connects TRBV2 to TRBJ1-2; D may be TRBD1 (5 bases). Looked up from germline, CDR1 is SNHLY and CDR2 is FYNNEI. This CDR3 is built from 15 residues. V was shortened by 5 bases and J by 6 bases, with 19 bases between the two germline ends. The CDR3 spells CASSNGRRGIDGYTF. CDR3 nucleotide sequence: TGTGCCAGCAGTAATGGACGGCGGGGGATCGATGGCTACACCTTC.

This rearrangement joins TRBV28 to TRBJ2-7; 10 positions agree with TRBD1. This CDR3 spans 16 amino acids. Germline-derived CDR1 and CDR2 are MDHEN and SYDVKM. V trimming: 5 bases; J trimming: 0 bases; junction bases outside the gene matches: 7. CDR3: CASSEGTGVSSYEQYF. The CDR3 DNA reads as TGTGCCAGCAGTGAAGGGACAGGGGTAAGCTCCTACGAGCAGTACTTC.

This clonotype is medium-sized by share. The CDR3 sequence: CASSPDRTGAPLHF. CDR3 DNA sequence: TGTGCCAGCAGCCCAGACAGGACCGGGGCACCCCTCCACTTT. V usage is TRBV3-1 and J usage is TRBJ1-6, with D maybe TRBD1 (6 bases). CDR1 and CDR2 from the germline V gene are LGHDT and YNNKEL (reference sequence). With 4 bases removed from V and 11 bases from J, the gap between germline ends came to 15 bases. CDR3 length: 14 amino acids.

This chain's CDR3 is CASSPPSGYSNQPQHF. The CDR3 DNA sequence: TGTGCCAGTAGTCCCCCGTCGGGGTATAGCAATCAGCCCCAGCATTTT. The chain combines TRBV19 with TRBJ1-5; no clear D. CDR3 length: 16 residues. Trimming took off 5 bases at V and 0 bases at J, with 14 bases between the two ends. Germline CDR1 reads LNHDA; CDR2 reads SQIVND (reference sequence).

The rearrangement links TRBV2 to TRBJ2-5; 7 positions agree with TRBD2. This CDR3 is built from 14 residues. Germline CDR1 and CDR2: SNHLY and FYNNEI. J gave up 4 bases and V 2 bases, and 4 bases lay outside the gene matches. CDR3 nucleotide sequence: TGTGCCAGCAGTGAACAGGCTAGCGGAGAGACCCAGTACTTC. Its protein is CASSEQASGETQYF.

This clonotype came up a few times. V and J are TRBV4-1 and TRBJ2-7, with 12 bases identical to TRBD2. This CDR3 is 18 amino acids long. The V and J ends lost 1 base and 3 bases, in that order; junction bases with no gene match: 10. The germline CDR1 and CDR2 sequences are MGHRA and YSYEKL. The CDR3 nucleotides are TGCGCCAGCAGCCAAGTTTTCTTGACTAGCGGGAGCGTCTACGAGCAGTACTTC. Its protein product is CASSQVFLTSGSVYEQYF.

This clonotype has only a few counts. V gene TRBV20-1 combines with J gene TRBJ1-5; unclear D gene. The CDR3 consists of 14 residues. Germline loops: CDR1 DFQATT, CDR2 SNEGSKA (reference sequence). The V end was cut by 3 bases, the J end by 0 bases, with 9 bases between. CDR3 coding DNA: TGCAGTGCTAGGAGGCACCCTAGCAATCAGCCCCAGCATTTT. Its translation is CSARRHPSNQPQHF.

There are a few counts of this clonotype. The V gene is TRBV7-8, the J gene TRBJ2-3; 8 bases are a match to TRBD2. V shed 6 bases, J shed 4 bases, and the junction held 6 bases outside the gene matches. The germline gives CDR1 SGHVS, CDR2 FQNEAQ. The CDR3 totals 14 residues. As DNA, the CDR3 is TGTGCCAGCAGGACACGGGAGGGGGCAGATACGCAGTATTTT. It codes for CASRTREGADTQYF.

This chain links TRBV30 with TRBJ2-2, with D perhaps assigned TRBD1 or TRBD2 (6 bases each). Per germline, CDR1 GTSNPN and CDR2 SVGIG (reference sequence). This CDR3 is built from 19 residues. Between the trimmed V and J ends, which lost 1 base and 7 bases, there was a span of 28 bases. CDR3 in DNA: TGTGCCTGGAGTGCTCCTCAAGGAGTGGGGGGCAAAGGGATCGGGGAGCTGTTTTTT. Translating gives CAWSAPQGVGGKGIGELFF.

The V call is TRBV12-3 or TRBV12-4, the J call TRBJ1-2; D gene unclear. The CDR3 covers 15 residues. With 5 bases removed from V and 9 bases from J, the gap between germline ends came to 22 bases. For the CDR3, the DNA is TGTGCCAGCAGTCAATTTAGGGAGGCTATTCGAAGCTACACCTTC. Translation gives CASSQFREAIRSYTF.